This TCR beta chain was recorded in a study of blood T cell repertoires in COVID-19. Looking at the study overall: Some COVID-19 samples were acute and others convalescent; all came from the United States, Italy and Spain. T cells, B-cell-depleted T cells, or PBMCs supplied cDNA or gDNA.

The germline V gene encodes CDR1 SNHLY and CDR2 FYNNEI. The CDR3 is 16 residues long. The V and J ends lost 5 bases and 0 bases respectively, with 14 bases between them. Original analysis: Nucleated cell counts were estimated from reference gene primer amplification. This table comes from immunoSEQ multiplex PCR, and its TCRdb copy is limited to in-frame clones, with some not included. D and trimming were read from the DNA, whereas the V and J calls and clone size are those reported in that table. The data contain approximately 200,000 clones, over 75% of them singletons. Sequencing was carried out using peripheral blood. The chain uses TRBV2 and TRBJ1-5; the D gene is possibly TRBD1 (5 bases). This TCR came from a man aged 45-65 years with acute or convalescent COVID-19. CDR3 residues: CASSRTGAGSNQPQHF. The CDR3 nucleotides read TGTGCCAGCAGTCGAACAGGAGCGGGTAGCAATCAGCCCCAGCATTTT.